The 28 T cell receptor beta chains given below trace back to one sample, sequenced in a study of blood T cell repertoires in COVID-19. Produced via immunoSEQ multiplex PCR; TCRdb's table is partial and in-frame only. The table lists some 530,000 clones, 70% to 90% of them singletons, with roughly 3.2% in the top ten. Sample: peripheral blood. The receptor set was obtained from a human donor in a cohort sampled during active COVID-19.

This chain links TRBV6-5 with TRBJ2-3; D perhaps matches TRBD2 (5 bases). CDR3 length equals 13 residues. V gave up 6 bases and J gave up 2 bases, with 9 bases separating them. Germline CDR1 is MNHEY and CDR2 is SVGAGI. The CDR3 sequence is CASRRGATDTQYF. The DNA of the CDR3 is TGTGCCAGCAGACGGGGAGCCACAGATACGCAGTATTTT.

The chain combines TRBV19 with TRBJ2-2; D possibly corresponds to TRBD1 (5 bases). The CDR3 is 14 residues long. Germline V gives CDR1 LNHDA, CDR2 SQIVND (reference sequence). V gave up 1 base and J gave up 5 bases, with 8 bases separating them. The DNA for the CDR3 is TGTGCCAGTAGTATAGGACAGATAACCGGGGAGCTGTTTTTT. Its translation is CASSIGQITGELFF.

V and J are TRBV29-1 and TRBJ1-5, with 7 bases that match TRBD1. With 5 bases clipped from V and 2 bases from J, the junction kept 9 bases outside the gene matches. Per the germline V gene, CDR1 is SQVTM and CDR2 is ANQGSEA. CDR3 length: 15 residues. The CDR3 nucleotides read TGCAGCGTTACAGTGGGGCAGGGGGGCAATCAGCCCCAGCATTTT. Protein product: CSVTVGQGGNQPQHF.

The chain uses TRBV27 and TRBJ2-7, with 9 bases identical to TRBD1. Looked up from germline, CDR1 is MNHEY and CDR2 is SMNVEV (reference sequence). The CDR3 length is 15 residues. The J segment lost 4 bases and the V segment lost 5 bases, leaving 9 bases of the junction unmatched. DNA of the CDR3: TGTGCCAGCAGTGTACCCGGGACAGGGAGGTACGAGCAGTACTTC. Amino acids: CASSVPGTGRYEQYF.

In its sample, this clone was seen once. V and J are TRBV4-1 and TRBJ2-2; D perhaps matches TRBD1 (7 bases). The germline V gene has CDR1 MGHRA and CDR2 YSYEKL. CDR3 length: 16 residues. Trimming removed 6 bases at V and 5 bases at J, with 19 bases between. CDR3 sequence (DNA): TGCGCCAGCAGACCCCAGGGGGGCCTAGCAACCGGGGAGCTGTTTTTT. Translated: CASRPQGGLATGELFF.

CDR3 in DNA: TGTGCCAGCAGTTTAGGGACACACTCAGATACGCAGTATTTT. Translating it yields CASSLGTHSDTQYF. J is TRBJ2-3 and V is TRBV28; tentative D call: TRBD1 (6 bases). V gave up 2 bases and J gave up 4 bases, with 10 bases separating them. Germline V gives CDR1 MDHEN, CDR2 SYDVKM. The CDR3 is 14 residues long.

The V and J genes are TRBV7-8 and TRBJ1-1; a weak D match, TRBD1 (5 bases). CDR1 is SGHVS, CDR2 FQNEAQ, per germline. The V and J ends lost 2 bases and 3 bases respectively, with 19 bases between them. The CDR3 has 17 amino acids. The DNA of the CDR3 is TGTGCCAGCAGCTTAAGCTTCAGCCGGGGGGGTGACACTGAAGCTTTCTTT. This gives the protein CASSLSFSRGGDTEAFF.

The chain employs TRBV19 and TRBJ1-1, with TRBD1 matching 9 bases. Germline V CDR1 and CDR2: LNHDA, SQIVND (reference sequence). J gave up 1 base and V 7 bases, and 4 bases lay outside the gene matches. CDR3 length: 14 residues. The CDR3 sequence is CASIKDRGNTEAFF. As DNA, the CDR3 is TGTGCCAGTATAAAGGACAGGGGGAACACTGAAGCTTTCTTT.

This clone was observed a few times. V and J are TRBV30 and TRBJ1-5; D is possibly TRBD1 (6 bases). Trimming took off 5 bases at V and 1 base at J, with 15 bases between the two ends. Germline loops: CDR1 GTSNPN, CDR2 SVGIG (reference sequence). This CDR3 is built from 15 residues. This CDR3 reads CAWHPGGQSNQPQHF. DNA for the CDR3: TGTGCCTGGCACCCTGGTGGACAGAGCAATCAGCCCCAGCATTTT.

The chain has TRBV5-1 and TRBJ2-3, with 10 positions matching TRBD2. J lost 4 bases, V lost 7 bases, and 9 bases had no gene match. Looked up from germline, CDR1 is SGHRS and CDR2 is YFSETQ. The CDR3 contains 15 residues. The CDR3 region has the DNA TGCGCCAGCGGCCCCGGGACTAGCGATTCAGATACGCAGTATTTT. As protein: CASGPGTSDSDTQYF.

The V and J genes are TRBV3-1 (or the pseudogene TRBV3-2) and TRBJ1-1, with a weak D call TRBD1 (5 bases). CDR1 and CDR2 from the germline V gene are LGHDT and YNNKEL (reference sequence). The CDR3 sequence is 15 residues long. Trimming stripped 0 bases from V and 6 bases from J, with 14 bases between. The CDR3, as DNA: TGTGCCAGCAGCCAAGAGGGGAGGGGTAGCCCTGAAGCTTTCTTT. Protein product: CASSQEGRGSPEAFF.

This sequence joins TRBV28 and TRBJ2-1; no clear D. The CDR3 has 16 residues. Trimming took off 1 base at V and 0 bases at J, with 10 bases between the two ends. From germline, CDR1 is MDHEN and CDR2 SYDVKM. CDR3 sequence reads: CASSLYGGSSYNEQFF. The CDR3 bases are TGTGCCAGCAGTTTATATGGCGGCAGCTCCTACAATGAGCAGTTCTTC.

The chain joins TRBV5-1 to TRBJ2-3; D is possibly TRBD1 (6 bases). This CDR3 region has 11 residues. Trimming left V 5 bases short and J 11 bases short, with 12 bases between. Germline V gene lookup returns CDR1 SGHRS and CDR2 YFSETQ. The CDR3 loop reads CASRRQEEQYF. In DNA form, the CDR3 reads TGCGCCAGCAGGAGACAGGAGGAGCAGTATTTT.

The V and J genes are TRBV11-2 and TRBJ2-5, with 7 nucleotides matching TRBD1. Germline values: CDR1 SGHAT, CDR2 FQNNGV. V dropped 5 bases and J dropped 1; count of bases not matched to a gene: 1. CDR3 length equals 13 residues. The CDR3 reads CASSRDSQETQYF. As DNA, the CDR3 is TGTGCCAGCAGCCGGGACAGCCAAGAGACCCAGTACTTC.

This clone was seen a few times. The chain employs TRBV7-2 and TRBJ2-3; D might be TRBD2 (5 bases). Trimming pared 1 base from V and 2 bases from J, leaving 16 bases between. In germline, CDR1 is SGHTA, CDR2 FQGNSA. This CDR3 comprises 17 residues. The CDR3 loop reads CASSLGSRAAFTDTQYF. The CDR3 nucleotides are TGTGCCAGCAGCTTAGGTAGTCGAGCGGCCTTCACAGATACGCAGTATTTT.

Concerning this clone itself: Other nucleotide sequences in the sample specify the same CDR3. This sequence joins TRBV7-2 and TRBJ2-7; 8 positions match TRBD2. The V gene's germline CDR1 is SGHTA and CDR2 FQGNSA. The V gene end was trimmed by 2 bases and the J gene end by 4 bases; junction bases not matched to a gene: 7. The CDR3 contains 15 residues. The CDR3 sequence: CASSLRLAGPYEQYF. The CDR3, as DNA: TGTGCCAGCAGCTTACGGCTAGCGGGTCCGTACGAGCAGTACTTC.

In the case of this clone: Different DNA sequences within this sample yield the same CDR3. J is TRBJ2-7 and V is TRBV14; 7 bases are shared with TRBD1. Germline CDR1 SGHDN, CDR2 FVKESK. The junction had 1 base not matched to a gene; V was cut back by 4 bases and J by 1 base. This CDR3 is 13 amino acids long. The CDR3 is CASSRQGSYEQYF. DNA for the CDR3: TGTGCCAGCAGCCGACAGGGTTCCTACGAGCAGTACTTC.

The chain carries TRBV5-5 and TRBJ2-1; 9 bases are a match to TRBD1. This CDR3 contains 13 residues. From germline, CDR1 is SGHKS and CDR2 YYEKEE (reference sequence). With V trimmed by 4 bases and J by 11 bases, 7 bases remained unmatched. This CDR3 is CASSTGTGSKQFF. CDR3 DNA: TGTGCCAGCAGCACTGGGACAGGGAGCAAGCAGTTCTTC.

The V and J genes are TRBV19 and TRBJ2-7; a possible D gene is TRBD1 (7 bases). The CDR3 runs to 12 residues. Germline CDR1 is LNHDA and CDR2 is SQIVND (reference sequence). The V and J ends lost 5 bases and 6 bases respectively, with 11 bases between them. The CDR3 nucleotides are TGTGCCAGTAGTGCGGGACAGCGCGAGCAGTACTTC. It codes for CASSAGQREQYF.

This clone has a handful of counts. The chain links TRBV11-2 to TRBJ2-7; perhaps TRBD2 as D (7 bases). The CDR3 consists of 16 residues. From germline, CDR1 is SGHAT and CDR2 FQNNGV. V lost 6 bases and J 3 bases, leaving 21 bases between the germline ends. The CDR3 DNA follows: TGTGCCAGCAGTCCTAGCCGGAGGGGGGGTGGCTACGAGCAGTACTTC. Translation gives CASSPSRRGGGYEQYF.

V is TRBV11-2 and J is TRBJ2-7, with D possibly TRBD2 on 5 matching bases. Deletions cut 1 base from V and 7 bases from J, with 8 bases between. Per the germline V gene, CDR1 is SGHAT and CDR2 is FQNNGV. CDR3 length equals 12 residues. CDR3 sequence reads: CASSLGESEQYF. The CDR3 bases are TGTGCCAGCAGCTTAGGGGAGTCGGAGCAGTACTTC.

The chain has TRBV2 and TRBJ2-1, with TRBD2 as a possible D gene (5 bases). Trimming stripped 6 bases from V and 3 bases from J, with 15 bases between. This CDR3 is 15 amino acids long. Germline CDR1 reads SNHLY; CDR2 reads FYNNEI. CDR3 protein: CASSSSSPVYNEQFF. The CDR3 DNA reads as TGTGCCAGCAGCTCCTCTAGCCCCGTCTACAATGAGCAGTTCTTC. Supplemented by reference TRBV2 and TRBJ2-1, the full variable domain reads EPEVTQTPSHQVTQMGQEVILRCVPISNHLYFYWYRQILGQKVEFLVSFYNNEISEKSEIFDDQFSVERPDGSNFTLKIRSTKLEDSAMYFCASSSSSPVYNEQFFGPGTRLTVL.

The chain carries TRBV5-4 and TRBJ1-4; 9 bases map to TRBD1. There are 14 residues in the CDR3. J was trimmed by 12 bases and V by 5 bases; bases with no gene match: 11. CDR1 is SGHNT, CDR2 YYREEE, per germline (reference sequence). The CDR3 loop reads CASREGQGKSELFF. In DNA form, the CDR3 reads TGTGCCAGCAGAGAAGGACAGGGGAAGTCGGAACTGTTTTTT.

The CDR3 DNA reads TGTGCCCTGGACAGGGGGAATCAGCCCCAGCATTTT. Translating gives CALDRGNQPQHF. The chain links TRBV30 to TRBJ1-5; 10 bases align to TRBD1. The V and J ends lost 8 bases and 4 bases, in that order; junction bases with no gene match: 2. The CDR3 is 12 amino acids. Per germline, CDR1 GTSNPN and CDR2 SVGIG (reference sequence).

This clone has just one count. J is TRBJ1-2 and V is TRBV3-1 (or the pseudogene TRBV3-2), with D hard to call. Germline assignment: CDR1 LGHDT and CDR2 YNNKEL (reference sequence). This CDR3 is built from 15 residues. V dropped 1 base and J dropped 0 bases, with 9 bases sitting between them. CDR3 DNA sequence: TGTGCCAGCAGCCAAGGCGTCTCTTCTAACTATGGCTACACCTTC. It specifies CASSQGVSSNYGYTF.

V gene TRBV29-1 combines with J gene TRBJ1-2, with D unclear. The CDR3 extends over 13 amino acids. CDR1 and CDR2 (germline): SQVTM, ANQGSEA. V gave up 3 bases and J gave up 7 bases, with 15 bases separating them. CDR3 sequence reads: CSVDPGYVGGYTF. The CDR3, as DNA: TGCAGCGTTGATCCGGGTTACGTGGGTGGCTACACCTTC.

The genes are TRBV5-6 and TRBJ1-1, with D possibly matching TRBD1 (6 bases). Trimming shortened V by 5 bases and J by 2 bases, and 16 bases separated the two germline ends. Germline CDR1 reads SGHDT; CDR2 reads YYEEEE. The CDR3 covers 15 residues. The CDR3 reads CASRSSDRRNTEAFF. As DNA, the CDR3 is TGTGCCAGCAGATCTTCCGACAGGAGAAACACTGAAGCTTTCTTT.

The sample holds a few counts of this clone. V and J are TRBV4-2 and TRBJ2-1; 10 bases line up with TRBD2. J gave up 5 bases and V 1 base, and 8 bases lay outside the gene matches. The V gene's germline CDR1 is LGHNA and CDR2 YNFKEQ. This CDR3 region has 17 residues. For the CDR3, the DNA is TGTGCCAGCAGCCAAGGGACCGGGACTAGCGTAAACAATGAGCAGTTCTTC. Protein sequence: CASSQGTGTSVNNEQFF.